Presented here are 30 T cell receptor beta chains from one specimen sequenced in a study of cytomegalovirus exposure and HLA in healthy donors. Profiling relied on immunoSEQ multiplex PCR, and the TCRdb table lists in-frame clones only, not all of them. The profile shows about 220,000 clones, 88% of them singletons. Sequenced: PBMCs. Receptor source: a woman aged 18-29 years in good health and CMV-seronegative.

The chain has TRBV18 and TRBJ1-3, with TRBD1 identical over 9 bases. CDR1 KGHSH and CDR2 LQKENI come from the germline V gene. V lost 3 bases and J lost 0; bases outside the gene matches: 3. The CDR3 extends over 16 amino acids. The CDR3 loop reads CASSPPGQGSGNTIYF. CDR3 nucleotides: TGTGCCAGCTCACCGCCGGGACAGGGCTCTGGAAACACCATATATTTT.

This clone occurred a few times. V and J are TRBV6-1 and TRBJ1-4; D is perhaps TRBD1 (5 bases). In germline, CDR1 is MNHNS, CDR2 SASEGT. CDR3 size: 15 residues. Trimming removed 1 base from V and 6 bases from J, with 12 bases in between. CDR3 sequence (DNA): TGTGCCAGCAGTGAAGGTCGTCAGGGATATGAAAAACTGTTTTTT. Translating gives CASSEGRQGYEKLFF.

The rearrangement uses TRBV28 and TRBJ1-1, with TRBD1 matching 7 bases. V was clipped by 8 bases and J by 4 bases; unmatched bases: 13. This CDR3 spans 15 amino acids. CDR1 MDHEN and CDR2 SYDVKM come from the germline V gene. The CDR3 sequence: CASLEGGGRVTEAFF. DNA for the CDR3: TGTGCCAGCCTAGAAGGAGGGGGCCGGGTCACTGAAGCTTTCTTT.

This clone has a handful of counts. The chain joins TRBV6-5 to TRBJ2-7, with D perhaps TRBD2 (5 bases). Trimming left V 11 bases short and J 7 bases short, with 24 bases between. Germline V gene data show CDR1 as MNHEY and CDR2 as SVGAGI. The CDR3 contains 14 residues. The CDR3 DNA reads as TGTGCCCCCCGGACCCTGGTTGAGAGGAGGGAGCAGTACTTC. Protein product: CAPRTLVERREQYF.

The chain links TRBV6-1 to TRBJ1-1; tentative D call: TRBD1 (5 bases). V was trimmed by 3 bases and J by 4 bases, leaving 12 bases between them. Germline CDR1 MNHNS, CDR2 SASEGT. The CDR3 extends over 14 amino acids. CDR3 coding DNA: TGTGCCAGCAGTGAGGACGTAGGGGTCACTGAAGCTTTCTTT. Protein: CASSEDVGVTEAFF.

The V call is TRBV7-9, the J call TRBJ2-2; 14 bases are a match to TRBD2. The CDR3 covers 16 residues. CDR1 SEHNR and CDR2 FQNEAQ come from the germline V gene (reference sequence). Trimming at V came to 4 bases and at J to 9 bases, leaving 7 bases not matched to a gene. CDR3 sequence reads: CASSSGTSGRAWELFF. The CDR3 bases are TGTGCCAGCAGCTCCGGGACTAGCGGGAGAGCGTGGGAGCTGTTTTTT.

The chain recombines TRBV5-1 with TRBJ1-2; tentative D call: TRBD1 (6 bases). V lost 2 bases, J lost 2 bases, and 13 bases lay in between. Germline V gene data show CDR1 as SGHRS and CDR2 as YFSETQ. The CDR3 extends over 15 amino acids. The CDR3 nucleotides are TGCGCCAGCAGCTTAAGGGACACGACCAACTATGGCTACACCTTC. The encoded protein is CASSLRDTTNYGYTF. Using reference TRBV5-1 and TRBJ1-2 for the parts outside the CDR3, the full variable domain is KAGVTQTPRYLIKTRGQQVTLSCSPISGHRSVSWYQQTPGQGLQFLFEYFSETQRNKGNFPGRFSGRQFSNSRSEMNVSTLELGDSALYLCASSLRDTTNYGYTFGSGTRLTVV.

V is TRBV5-6 and J is TRBJ1-2; D is ambiguous. Trimming removed 1 base from V and 8 bases from J, with 21 bases in between. Germline V gene lookup returns CDR1 SGHDT and CDR2 YYEEEE. The CDR3 sequence is 16 residues long. The CDR3 nucleotides are TGTGCCAGCAGCTTGATAAGGCCCGGGGTGAGGGAGGGCTACACCTTC. Translating gives CASSLIRPGVREGYTF.

The J gene is TRBJ1-4, the V gene TRBV4-2; D is uncertain. The J call is in doubt because the DNA end fits TRBJ2-2 better. The CDR3 spans 13 residues. The germline gives CDR1 LGHNA, CDR2 YNFKEQ. The CDR3 nucleotides read TGTGCCAGCAGCCAAGCCCGGATTTCGGAGCTGTTTTTT. Its protein product is CASSQARISELFF.

This chain uses TRBV27 with TRBJ2-7; 7 nucleotides line up with TRBD1. The trim removed 0 bases at V and 3 bases at J, leaving 2 bases unmatched. The length of the CDR3 is 14 residues. From germline, CDR1 is MNHEY and CDR2 SMNVEV (reference sequence). As DNA, the CDR3 is TGTGCCAGCAGTTTATCAGGACAGGTCTACGAGCAGTACTTC. It codes for CASSLSGQVYEQYF.

This chain connects TRBV27 to TRBJ1-2, with 7 bases that match TRBD1. V lost 6 bases to trimming and J lost 8 bases; unmatched junction nucleotides: 9. The CDR3 has 13 amino acids. The germline CDR1 and CDR2 sequences are MNHEY and SMNVEV (reference sequence). The CDR3 sequence: CASSRQGYWGYTF. The CDR3 region has the DNA TGTGCCAGCAGCCGACAGGGTTATTGGGGCTACACCTTC.

The chain uses TRBV27 and TRBJ2-7, with TRBD2 matching 13 bases. The CDR3 is 17 residues long. The V gene's germline CDR1 is MNHEY and CDR2 SMNVEV (reference sequence). Losses at the gene ends were 6 bases for V and 2 bases for J; bases not matched to a gene: 10. This CDR3 is CASRVTSGRGLPYEQYF. The CDR3 coding sequence is TGTGCCAGCAGGGTAACTAGCGGGAGGGGGCTCCCCTACGAGCAGTACTTC.

The chain carries TRBV6-5 and TRBJ2-3; the match to TRBD2 covers 10 bases. Trimming removed 6 bases from V and 1 base from J; junction bases left unmatched: 4. The CDR3 length is 15 residues. In germline, CDR1 is MNHEY, CDR2 SVGAGI. The CDR3 is CASRLAGAGTDTQYF. Here the CDR3 DNA reads TGTGCCAGCAGGCTAGCGGGAGCTGGCACAGATACGCAGTATTTT.

The chain links TRBV28 to TRBJ1-4; 7 positions agree with TRBD1. Looked up from germline, CDR1 is MDHEN and CDR2 is SYDVKM. This CDR3 comprises 15 residues. The V segment lost 6 bases and the J segment 6 bases; nucleotides outside the gene matches: 10. This chain's CDR3 is CASSPVDRDHEKLFF. CDR3 nucleotide sequence: TGTGCCAGCAGCCCCGTCGACAGGGACCATGAAAAACTGTTTTTT.

V and J are TRBV4-3 and TRBJ2-1; D unclear. Trimming shortened V by 0 bases and J by 6 bases, and 12 bases separated the two germline ends. The CDR3 runs to 15 residues. Germline CDR1 LGHNA, CDR2 YSLEER. DNA for the CDR3: TGCGCCAGCAGCCAAGATGGGCAGGATTTCAATGAGCAGTTCTTC. Translating it yields CASSQDGQDFNEQFF.

The rearrangement uses TRBV4-1 and TRBJ2-5; no definite D call. The CDR3 contains 15 residues. Germline lookup yields CDR1 MGHRA and CDR2 YSYEKL. Trimming pared 2 bases from V and 3 bases from J, leaving 13 bases between. CDR3 protein: CASSQLGLRKETQYF. The CDR3 DNA is TGCGCCAGCAGCCAACTAGGCTTACGGAAAGAGACCCAGTACTTC.

This chain uses TRBV15 with TRBJ2-3; 16 bases are a match to TRBD2. Germline V gene sequence: CDR1 LNHNV, CDR2 YYDKDF (reference sequence). Trimming removed 4 bases from V and 1 base from J; junction bases left unmatched: 5. The CDR3 totals 18 residues. The CDR3 coding sequence is TGTGCCACCAGCAAGGGGACTAGCGGGAGGGCGGGCACAGATACGCAGTATTTT. Its translation is CATSKGTSGRAGTDTQYF.

The V gene is TRBV5-1, the J gene TRBJ2-1; TRBD2 aligns across 8 bases. CDR1 and CDR2 (germline): SGHRS, YFSETQ. The CDR3 runs 17 residues. The ends lost 3 bases at V and 8 bases at J; junction bases unmatched: 16. CDR3 coding DNA: TGCGCCAGCAGCTCACCCACTCGGGGGGGCCTGATGGATGAGCAGTTCTTC. This translates into CASSSPTRGGLMDEQFF.

This sequence joins TRBV4-1 and TRBJ2-2; D may be TRBD2 (6 bases). V lost 0 bases to trimming and J lost 0 bases, with 14 bases between them. CDR3 length: 18 amino acids. CDR1 and CDR2 from the germline V gene are MGHRA and YSYEKL. CDR3 sequence: CASSQDGRGAANTGELFF. CDR3 nucleotide sequence: TGCGCCAGCAGCCAAGATGGGCGGGGTGCCGCGAACACCGGGGAGCTGTTTTTT.

This chain uses TRBV19 with TRBJ1-5; a weak D match, TRBD1 (5 bases). This CDR3 comprises 13 residues. With 5 bases removed from V and 1 base from J, the gap between germline ends came to 6 bases. Germline CDR1 reads LNHDA; CDR2 reads SQIVND (reference sequence). In DNA form, the CDR3 reads TGTGCCAGTAGTCAGGGAAGCAATCAGCCCCAGCATTTT. Its translation is CASSQGSNQPQHF.

The genes are TRBV5-6 and TRBJ2-1, with a possible D match to TRBD1 (6 bases). The ends were cut back, 3 bases at V and 8 bases at J, with 15 bases in the middle. The CDR3 extends over 14 amino acids. Germline values: CDR1 SGHDT, CDR2 YYEEEE. CDR3 coding DNA: TGTGCCAGCAGCTCGGGACACCTAGGGGATGAGCAGTTCTTC. Its protein is CASSSGHLGDEQFF.

The rearrangement links TRBV28 to TRBJ2-1, with D perhaps TRBD1 (6 bases). The CDR3 is 12 residues long. V was pared by 0 bases and J by 10 bases, with 7 bases between. Germline V lookup: CDR1 MDHEN, CDR2 SYDVKM. CDR3 residues: CASSLWDSEQFF. In DNA form, the CDR3 reads TGTGCCAGCAGTTTATGGGACAGCGAGCAGTTCTTC.

As DNA, the CDR3 is TGTGCCAGCAGCTTAGTTGTCCTAGCGGGAGCCGCAGATACGCAGTATTTT. Amino acid sequence: CASSLVVLAGAADTQYF. The chain uses TRBV7-2 and TRBJ2-3; 10 bases map to TRBD2. Germline CDR1 SGHTA, CDR2 FQGNSA. J lost 4 bases, V lost 1 base, and 8 bases had no gene match. The CDR3 runs 17 residues.

This clone was found a few times. The junction differs from germline at one of its ends, possibly a read error. V and J are TRBV19 and TRBJ2-7; TRBD2 might be the D (6 bases). The CDR3 sequence is 13 residues long. Germline CDR1 LNHDA, CDR2 SQIVND (reference sequence). The CDR3 spells CASSADSTGLLRF. In DNA form, the CDR3 reads TGTGCCAGTAGTGCCGACTCTACAGGACTACTTAGGTTC.

This clone was seen a single time. CDR3 residues: CAWSVGGVDTGELFF. The CDR3 coding sequence is TGTGCCTGGAGTGTTGGCGGGGTAGACACCGGGGAGCTGTTTTTT. This chain uses TRBV30 with TRBJ2-2; the D gene is possibly TRBD2 (6 bases). The CDR3 contains 15 residues. The germline V gene has CDR1 GTSNPN and CDR2 SVGIG (reference sequence). Trimming removed 0 bases at V and 3 bases at J, with 11 bases between.

This clone was observed once. Because the CDR3's place on the DNA is in doubt, the DNA is left out and the CDR3 is given as listed by TCRdb. The chain is built from TRBV27 and TRBJ1-2; whether TRBD1, the table's D call, matches the DNA was not checked. The CDR3 comprises 16 residues, both ends counted. Germline CDR1 is MNHEY and CDR2 is SMNVEV (reference sequence). The CDR3 protein is CASSTSGQGAIYGYTF.

Only one count was recorded for this clone. The chain has TRBV2 and TRBJ2-1, with D perhaps matching TRBD1 (5 bases). The CDR3 spans 11 residues. The germline V gene encodes CDR1 SNHLY and CDR2 FYNNEI. Trimming shortened V by 11 bases and J by 1 base, and 6 bases separated the two germline ends. Here the CDR3 reads CAGASYNEQFF. Written as DNA, the CDR3 is TGTGCCGGGGCTTCCTACAATGAGCAGTTCTTC.

The gene calls are TRBV5-6 and TRBJ2-2; tentatively, D is TRBD1 (5 bases). The V and J ends lost 2 bases and 3 bases respectively, with 8 bases between them. Germline loops: CDR1 SGHDT, CDR2 YYEEEE. This CDR3 comprises 14 residues. This chain's CDR3 is CASSLGADTGELFF. The CDR3 region has the DNA TGTGCCAGCAGCTTAGGGGCAGACACCGGGGAGCTGTTTTTT.

The CDR3 reads CASSLGAGNTIYF. The CDR3 nucleotides are TGCGCCAGCAGCTTGGGCGCTGGAAACACCATATATTTT. This rearrangement joins TRBV5-1 to TRBJ1-3; D gene ambiguous. From germline, CDR1 is SGHRS and CDR2 YFSETQ. The CDR3 is 13 residues long. V lost 0 bases, J lost 2 bases, and 3 bases lay in between.

The V call is TRBV9, the J call TRBJ2-2, with 11 positions matching TRBD1. The germline CDR1 and CDR2 sequences are SGDLS and YYNGEE. The V and J ends lost 3 bases and 0 bases, in that order; junction bases with no gene match: 10. The CDR3 has 19 residues. This CDR3 is CASSAYGGTGGTNTGELFF. DNA of the CDR3: TGTGCCAGCAGCGCGTATGGGGGGACAGGGGGGACGAACACCGGGGAGCTGTTTTTT.